What follows is one TCR beta chain and its context. Its specificity is unknown. The data are from a study of cytomegalovirus exposure and HLA in healthy donors. Study results and limitations: CMV antigen specificity was confirmed in vitro for a few CMV-associated chains. Across donors, sequencing depth was assumed by presence/absence analyses to be roughly uniform.

Both 60 Vbeta primers and 13 Jbeta primers went into the PCR. In the authors' workflow: A follow-up analysis tallied about 80 million unique TCR beta chains, some 9.9 million shared. The method was immunoSEQ multiplex PCR; TCRdb's version includes in-frame clones alone and lacks a portion of them. V and J calls and clone size are as listed in that table; D and trimming were resolved from the DNA. The table includes 180,000 or so clones, around 75% detected once. The sequence was collected from a middle-aged woman in good health and CMV-seropositive. Source material: PBMCs.

CDR3 in amino acids: CASSQVQAGLKPGANVLTF. The CDR3 coding sequence is TGCGCCAGCAGCCAAGTTCAGGCAGGGTTAAAGCCTGGGGCCAACGTCCTGACTTTC. The chain couples TRBV4-3 to TRBJ2-6; D perhaps matches TRBD1 (5 bases). The CDR3 length is 19 residues. Germline V CDR1 and CDR2: LGHNA, YSLEER. Deletions cut 1 base from V and 2 bases from J, with 18 bases between.